Shown below are 23 T cell receptor beta chains from a single sample sequenced in a study of cytomegalovirus exposure and HLA in healthy donors. PCR amplification relied on 60 Vbeta primers (plus 13 Jbeta primers). Clones were read by immunoSEQ multiplex PCR, and TCRdb kept only the in-frame ones, dropping some. Among about 95,000 clones, roughly 80% were seen once, and the ten largest hold 3% to 3.5%. Sequencing used PBMCs. The receptors originated from a man aged 30 to 45 in good health and CMV-seropositive.

J is TRBJ2-1 and V is TRBV14, with 7 bases aligning to TRBD2. Germline V CDR1 and CDR2: SGHDN, FVKESK. The CDR3 extends over 19 amino acids. V gave up 2 bases and J gave up 0 bases; unmatched junction bases: 13. The CDR3 DNA reads as TGTGCCAGCAGCCAAAGATGGGGTGAGGGCGGGAGCTCCTACAATGAGCAGTTCTTC. The encoded protein is CASSQRWGEGGSSYNEQFF.

J is TRBJ2-7 and V is TRBV27; possibly TRBD1 for D (7 bases). The CDR3 length is 14 residues. Trimming pared 6 bases from V and 0 bases from J, leaving 12 bases between. Germline V gene lookup returns CDR1 MNHEY and CDR2 SMNVEV (reference sequence). DNA of the CDR3: TGTGCCAGCAGCAGGGGGGTTAACTCCTACGAGCAGTACTTC. Translated: CASSRGVNSYEQYF.

This sequence joins TRBV9 and TRBJ2-7, with D possibly TRBD1 on 5 matching bases. Deletions cut 0 bases from V and 0 bases from J, with 10 bases between. CDR3 size: 15 residues. CDR1 SGDLS and CDR2 YYNGEE come from the germline V gene. The CDR3 DNA is TGTGCCAGCAGCGTAGCGGACGACAGCTCCTACGAGCAGTACTTC. This gives the protein CASSVADDSSYEQYF.

The chain combines TRBV27 with TRBJ2-1, with D perhaps matching TRBD2 (6 bases). The CDR3 spans 14 residues. V lost 5 bases and J lost 10, with 18 bases in between. Germline lookup yields CDR1 MNHEY and CDR2 SMNVEV (reference sequence). The DNA of the CDR3 is TGTGCCAGCAGTATCGCCGGGACTTCCTCCGAGCAGTTCTTC. As protein: CASSIAGTSSEQFF.

The chain employs TRBV7-6 and TRBJ2-7; D gene ambiguous. Germline lookup yields CDR1 SGHVS and CDR2 FNYEAQ. The CDR3 extends over 12 amino acids. V was shortened by 5 bases and J by 6 bases, with 11 bases between the two germline ends. Written as DNA, the CDR3 is TGTGCCAGCAGCCACGCCAGTGGCGAGCAGTACTTC. As protein: CASSHASGEQYF.

The V gene is TRBV27, the J gene TRBJ2-1, with 10 bases identical to TRBD2. The length of the CDR3 is 13 residues. Germline V gene lookup returns CDR1 MNHEY and CDR2 SMNVEV (reference sequence). Trimming took 5 bases from V and 8 from J; bases not matched to a gene: 3. Here the CDR3 DNA reads TGTGCCAGCAGTAAGCGGGAGGGCGATGAGCAGTTCTTC. Its translation: CASSKREGDEQFF.

The chain links TRBV11-2 to TRBJ2-2; D is undetermined. The V end was cut by 3 bases, the J end by 0 bases, with 8 bases between. The CDR3 has 15 residues. Germline lookup yields CDR1 SGHAT and CDR2 FQNNGV. CDR3 DNA: TGTGCCAGCAGCTTTGGGCTCTCGAACACCGGGGAGCTGTTTTTT. Its translation: CASSFGLSNTGELFF.

V is TRBV5-6 and J is TRBJ1-2, with 9 nucleotides matching TRBD1. The ends lost 7 bases at V and 3 bases at J; junction bases unmatched: 13. Germline V gives CDR1 SGHDT, CDR2 YYEEEE. The CDR3 has 16 amino acids. The CDR3 loop reads CASGTQGAGSYYGYTF. The CDR3 region has the DNA TGTGCCAGCGGGACACAGGGGGCGGGTTCTTACTATGGCTACACCTTC. The full variable domain, its missing parts supplied by reference TRBV5-6 and TRBJ1-2, is DAGVTQSPTHLIKTRGQQVTLRCSPKSGHDTVSWYQQALGQGPQFIFQYYEEEERQRGNFPDRFSGHQFPNYSSELNVNALLLGDSALYLCASGTQGAGSYYGYTFGSGTRLTVV.

This sequence joins TRBV7-2 and TRBJ2-1; perhaps TRBD2 as D (6 bases). Germline V CDR1 and CDR2: SGHTA, FQGNSA. V dropped 5 bases and J dropped 3 bases, with 11 bases sitting between them. This CDR3 is built from 14 residues. CDR3 loop: CASSRRVSYNEQFF. The CDR3 nucleotides read TGTGCCAGCAGCCGGAGGGTCAGCTACAATGAGCAGTTCTTC.

This clone appeared a few times. V usage is TRBV5-1 and J usage is TRBJ1-1, with 9 bases identical to TRBD1. CDR1 and CDR2 (germline): SGHRS, YFSETQ. V gave up 4 bases and J gave up 0 bases; unmatched junction bases: 4. The CDR3 has 15 amino acids. In DNA form, the CDR3 reads TGCGCCAGCAGCCCCAGGACAGGGGTGAACACTGAAGCTTTCTTT. Translated, it gives CASSPRTGVNTEAFF.

This chain uses TRBV6-5 with TRBJ2-7, with 8 bases identical to TRBD1. The CDR3 spans 14 residues. Germline V CDR1 and CDR2: MNHEY, SVGAGI. Trimming cost V 6 bases and J 0 bases; bases outside gene matches: 4. As DNA, the CDR3 is TGTGCCAGCAGCTCTGGACAGGGCTCCTACGAGCAGTACTTC. Its translation is CASSSGQGSYEQYF.

A single count supports this clone. V is TRBV28 and J is TRBJ1-4; possibly TRBD1 for D (6 bases). V shed 3 bases and J shed 7 bases, with 24 bases lying between them. Per germline, CDR1 MDHEN and CDR2 SYDVKM. There are 18 residues in the CDR3. The CDR3 spells CASSFPAGTFFWGEKLFF. Written as DNA, the CDR3 is TGTGCCAGCAGTTTCCCTGCCGGGACATTCTTTTGGGGTGAAAAACTGTTTTTT.

This chain connects TRBV18 to TRBJ1-1; TRBD1 agrees at 7 bases. Germline V lookup: CDR1 KGHSH, CDR2 LQKENI. Trimming at V came to 5 bases and at J to 9 bases, leaving 18 bases not matched to a gene. The CDR3 loop spans 16 amino acids. This chain's CDR3 is CASSSMNRGVKPQAFF. CDR3 bases: TGTGCCAGCTCATCGATGAACAGGGGCGTTAAGCCTCAAGCTTTCTTT.

The rearrangement uses TRBV7-9 and TRBJ2-2, with 7 positions matching TRBD2. CDR1 and CDR2 from the germline V gene are SEHNR and FQNEAQ (reference sequence). This CDR3 has 14 amino acids. The V gene end was trimmed by 3 bases and the J gene end by 5 bases; junction bases not matched to a gene: 3. CDR3 region: CASSFSGPTGELFF. CDR3 in DNA: TGTGCCAGCAGCTTTAGCGGGCCTACCGGGGAGCTGTTTTTT. Supplemented by reference TRBV7-9 and TRBJ2-2, the full variable domain reads DTGVSQNPRHKITKRGQNVTFRCDPISEHNRLYWYRQTLGQGPEFLTYFQNEAQLEKSRLLSDRFSAERPKGSFSTLEIQRTEQGDSAMYLCASSFSGPTGELFFGEGSRLTVL.

This sequence joins TRBV7-2 and TRBJ2-7; D gene uncertain. The ends were cut back, 5 bases at V and 0 bases at J, with 14 bases in the middle. CDR1 and CDR2 from the germline V gene are SGHTA and FQGNSA. The CDR3 is made up of 15 amino acids. The CDR3 reads CASSVTVERSYEQYF. The CDR3 DNA reads as TGTGCCAGCAGCGTAACAGTAGAACGCTCCTACGAGCAGTACTTC.

A note on this clone: At one of its ends the junction is not consistent with the germline gene, which may arise from a read error. The genes are TRBV6-1 and TRBJ2-1; a possible D gene is TRBD2 (7 bases). In germline, CDR1 is MNHNS, CDR2 SASEGT. The CDR3 has 15 amino acids. As DNA, the CDR3 is TGTGCCAGCAGTGACGGGGGGCTAGTCTCCAATGAGCGGTTCTTC. Its protein is CASSDGGLVSNERFF.

J is TRBJ1-1 and V is TRBV28, with 7 bases identical to TRBD1. Germline assignment: CDR1 MDHEN and CDR2 SYDVKM. The V gene end was trimmed by 4 bases and the J gene end by 6 bases; junction bases not matched to a gene: 2. The CDR3 runs to 12 residues. DNA for the CDR3: TGTGCCAGCAGTTCGACAGGGTCTGAAGCTTTCTTT. This gives the protein CASSSTGSEAFF.

This chain links TRBV9 with TRBJ2-7; D is possibly TRBD1 (5 bases). The CDR3 consists of 13 residues. CDR1 and CDR2 (germline): SGDLS, YYNGEE. V gave up 4 bases and J gave up 0 bases, with 8 bases separating them. As DNA, the CDR3 is TGTGCCAGCAGCCCTGACAGCTCCTACGAGCAGTACTTC. Amino acids: CASSPDSSYEQYF.

J is TRBJ2-4 and V is TRBV18, with 8 bases fitting TRBD2. Germline trimming cut 6 bases from V and 3 bases from J; bases unmatched to any gene: 10. The CDR3 length is 16 residues. Germline values: CDR1 KGHSH, CDR2 LQKENI. CDR3 bases: TGTGCCAGCTCGCCGTCCCTAGCGGGCGTCAAAAACATTCAGTACTTC. It translates to CASSPSLAGVKNIQYF.

The V and J genes are TRBV5-1 and TRBJ2-2; a weak D match, TRBD2 (6 bases). Between the trimmed V and J ends, which lost 4 bases and 1 base, there was a span of 14 bases. CDR3 length: 16 amino acids. The germline gives CDR1 SGHRS, CDR2 YFSETQ. CDR3 loop: CASSPTAGGNTGELFF. CDR3 in DNA: TGCGCCAGCAGCCCCACCGCCGGGGGGAACACCGGGGAGCTGTTTTTT.

The rearrangement joins TRBV7-2 to TRBJ2-5, with unresolved D. The germline V gene has CDR1 SGHTA and CDR2 FQGNSA. The CDR3 has 14 amino acids. V was trimmed by 1 base and J by 6 bases, leaving 12 bases between them. CDR3 nucleotide sequence: TGTGCCAGCAGCTTAGATCCTAGTTTGAAGACCCAGTACTTC. This codes for CASSLDPSLKTQYF. The entire variable domain, with the rest obtained from reference TRBV7-2 and TRBJ2-5, is as follows: GAGVSQSPSNKVTEKGKDVELRCDPISGHTALYWYRQSLGQGLEFLIYFQGNSAPDKSGLPSDRFSAERTGGSVSTLTIQRTQQEDSAVYLCASSLDPSLKTQYFGPGTRLLVL.

The V and J genes are TRBV28 and TRBJ1-1; unclear D gene. The CDR3 extends over 17 amino acids. The germline V and J ends were trimmed by 3 bases and 1 base, with 18 bases remaining between them. The V gene's germline CDR1 is MDHEN and CDR2 SYDVKM. CDR3 bases: TGTGCCAGCAGTTTTCGGTTTCAGGCCCTTTGGAACACTGAAGCTTTCTTT. Its translation is CASSFRFQALWNTEAFF.

This chain links TRBV28 with TRBJ1-2; TRBD1 agrees at 8 bases. The V segment lost 4 bases and the J segment 8 bases; nucleotides outside the gene matches: 12. Germline V CDR1 and CDR2: MDHEN, SYDVKM. The CDR3 length is 15 residues. The CDR3: CASSSYWGQASGYTF. The CDR3 coding sequence is TGTGCCAGCAGTTCCTATTGGGGACAGGCGTCCGGCTACACCTTC.